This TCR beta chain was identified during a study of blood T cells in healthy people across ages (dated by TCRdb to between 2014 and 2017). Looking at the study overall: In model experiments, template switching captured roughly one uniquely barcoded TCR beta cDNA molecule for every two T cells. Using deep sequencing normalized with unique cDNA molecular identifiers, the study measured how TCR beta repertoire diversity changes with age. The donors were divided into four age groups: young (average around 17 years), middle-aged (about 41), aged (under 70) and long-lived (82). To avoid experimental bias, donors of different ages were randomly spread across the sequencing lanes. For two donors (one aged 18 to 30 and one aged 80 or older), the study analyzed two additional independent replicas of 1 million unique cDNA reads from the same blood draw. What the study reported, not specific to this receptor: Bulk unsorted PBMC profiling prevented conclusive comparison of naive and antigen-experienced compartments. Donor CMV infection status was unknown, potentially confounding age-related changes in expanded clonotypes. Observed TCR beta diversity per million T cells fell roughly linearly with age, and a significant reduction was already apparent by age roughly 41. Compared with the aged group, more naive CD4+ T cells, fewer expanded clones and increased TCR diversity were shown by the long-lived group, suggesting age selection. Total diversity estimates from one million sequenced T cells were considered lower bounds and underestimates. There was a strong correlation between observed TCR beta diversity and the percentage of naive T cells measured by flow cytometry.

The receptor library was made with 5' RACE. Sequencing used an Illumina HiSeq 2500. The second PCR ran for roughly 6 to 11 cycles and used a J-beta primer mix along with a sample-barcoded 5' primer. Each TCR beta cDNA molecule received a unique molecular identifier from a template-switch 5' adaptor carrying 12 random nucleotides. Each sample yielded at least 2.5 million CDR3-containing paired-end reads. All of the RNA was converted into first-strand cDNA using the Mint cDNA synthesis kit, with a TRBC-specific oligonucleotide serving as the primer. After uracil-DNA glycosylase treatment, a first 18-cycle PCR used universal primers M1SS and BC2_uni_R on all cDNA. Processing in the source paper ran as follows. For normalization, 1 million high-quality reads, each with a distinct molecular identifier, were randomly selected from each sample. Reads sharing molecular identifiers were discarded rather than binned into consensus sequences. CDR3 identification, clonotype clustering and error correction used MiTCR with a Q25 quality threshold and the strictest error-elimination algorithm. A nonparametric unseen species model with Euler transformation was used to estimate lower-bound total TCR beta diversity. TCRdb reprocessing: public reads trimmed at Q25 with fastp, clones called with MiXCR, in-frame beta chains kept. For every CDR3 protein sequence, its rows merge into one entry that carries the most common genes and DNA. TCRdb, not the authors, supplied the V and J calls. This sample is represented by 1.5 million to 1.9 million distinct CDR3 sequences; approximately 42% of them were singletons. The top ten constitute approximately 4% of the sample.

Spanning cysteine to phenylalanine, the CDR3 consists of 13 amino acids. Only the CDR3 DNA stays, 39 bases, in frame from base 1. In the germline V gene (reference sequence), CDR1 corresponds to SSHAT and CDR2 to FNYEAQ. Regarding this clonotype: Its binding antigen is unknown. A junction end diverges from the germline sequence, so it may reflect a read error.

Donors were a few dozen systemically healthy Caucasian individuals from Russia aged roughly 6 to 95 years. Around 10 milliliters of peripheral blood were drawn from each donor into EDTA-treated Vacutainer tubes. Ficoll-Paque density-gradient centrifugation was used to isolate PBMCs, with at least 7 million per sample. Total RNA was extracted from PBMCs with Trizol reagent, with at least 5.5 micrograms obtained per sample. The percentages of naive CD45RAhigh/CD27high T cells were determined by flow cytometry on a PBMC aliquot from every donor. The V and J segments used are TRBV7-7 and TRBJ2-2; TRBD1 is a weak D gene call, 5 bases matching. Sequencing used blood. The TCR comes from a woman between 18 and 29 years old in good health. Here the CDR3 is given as CASRDQGTGELFF. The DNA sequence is TGTGCTAGCAGGGATCAGGGTACCGGGGAGCTGTTTTTT. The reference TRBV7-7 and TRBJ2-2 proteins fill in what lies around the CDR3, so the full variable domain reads GAGVSQSPRYKVTKRGQDVTLRCDPISSHATLYWYQQALGQGPEFLTYFNYEAQPDKSGLPSDRFSAERPEGSISTLTIQRTEQRDSAMYRCASRDQGTGELFFGEGSRLTVL.